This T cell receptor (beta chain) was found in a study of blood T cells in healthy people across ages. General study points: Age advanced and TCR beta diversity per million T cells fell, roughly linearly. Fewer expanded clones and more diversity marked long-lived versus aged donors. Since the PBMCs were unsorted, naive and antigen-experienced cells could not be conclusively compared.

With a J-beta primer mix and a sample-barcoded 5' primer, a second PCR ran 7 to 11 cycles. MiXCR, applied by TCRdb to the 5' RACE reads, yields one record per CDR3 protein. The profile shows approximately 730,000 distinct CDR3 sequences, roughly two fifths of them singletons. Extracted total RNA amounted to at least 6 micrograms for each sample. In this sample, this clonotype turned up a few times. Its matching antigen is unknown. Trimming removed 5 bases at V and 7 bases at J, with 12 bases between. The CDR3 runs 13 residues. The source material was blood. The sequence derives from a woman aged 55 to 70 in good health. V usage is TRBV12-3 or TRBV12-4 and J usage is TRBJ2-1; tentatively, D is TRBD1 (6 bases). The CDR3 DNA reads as TGTGCCAGCAGTGGGGGCGAGGGGAATGAGCAGTTCTTC. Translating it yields CASSGGEGNEQFF.